The source of this T cell receptor (beta chain) is a study of blood T cells in healthy people across ages. Study-wide results and caveats: Strong correlation existed between TCR beta diversity and naive T cell percentage. Both higher diversity and more naive CD4+ cells marked long-lived donors when set against aged donors.

A note on this clonotype: Its antigen remains unknown.

This CDR3 comprises 14 residues. From germline, CDR1 is SGHVS and CDR2 FNYEAQ. V dropped 5 bases and J dropped 2; count of bases not matched to a gene: 4. Together with a sample-barcoded 5' primer, a J-beta primer mix was included in a second PCR lasting roughly 6 to 12 cycles. A tag from a template-switch adaptor with 12 random nucleotides marked each cDNA molecule. TCRdb fed the 5' RACE reads into MiXCR, producing one record per CDR3 protein. Of roughly 1,800,000 distinct CDR3 sequences detected, approximately 50% appear once; the ten largest clones hold more than 2%. The receptor was derived from a woman in her thirties or forties in good health. The chain joins TRBV7-6 to TRBJ2-3, with 7 positions matching TRBD1. Source material: blood. The CDR3 nucleotides are TGTGCCAGCAGCATGGGACAGAACACAGATACGCAGTATTTT. It specifies CASSMGQNTDTQYF. Full variable domain (remainder filled in from reference TRBV7-6 and TRBJ2-3): GAGVSQSPRYKVTKRGQDVALRCDPISGHVSLYWYRQALGQGPEFLTYFNYEAQQDKSGLPNDRFSAERPEGSISTLTIQRTEQRDSAMYRCASSMGQNTDTQYFGPGTRLTVL.